The 29 T cell receptor beta chains reported below all come from one sample, sequenced in a study of cytomegalovirus exposure and HLA in healthy donors. Clones were sequenced by immunoSEQ multiplex PCR, and TCRdb holds only the in-frame ones, with some missing. The data hold about 330,000 clones, with more than 80% observed a single time. Input material: PBMCs. The receptor source for this set is a woman aged 18-29 years in good health and CMV-seronegative.

Worth noting for this clone: The germline gene is not matched at one end of the junction; a read error may be the cause. This chain connects TRBV2 to TRBJ2-7; 8 nucleotides match TRBD1. CDR1 is SNHLY and CDR2 is FYNNEI in the germline V gene. The CDR3 has 11 residues. The CDR3 protein is CASSDMTGASF. Written as DNA, the CDR3 is TGTGCCAGCAGTGATATGACAGGGGCCTCCTTC.

J is TRBJ1-4 and V is TRBV5-6; TRBD1 aligns across 9 bases. There are 17 residues in the CDR3. Germline loops: CDR1 SGHDT, CDR2 YYEEEE. Losses at the gene ends were 1 base for V and 0 bases for J; bases not matched to a gene: 4. The CDR3 DNA reads as TGTGCCAGCAGCTTGTTGGGACAGGGCGCAACTAATGAAAAACTGTTTTTT. This translates into CASSLLGQGATNEKLFF.

This chain links TRBV10-3 with TRBJ2-5; 10 positions agree with TRBD2. The germline V gene has CDR1 ENHRY and CDR2 SYGVKD. V trimming: 3 bases; J trimming: 4 bases; junction bases outside the gene matches: 11. The CDR3 contains 17 residues. DNA for the CDR3: TGTGCCATCAGTGAAGGTTCGAGCGGGAGGGCCGTAGAGACCCAGTACTTC. The encoded protein is CAISEGSSGRAVETQYF.

This chain uses TRBV10-3 with TRBJ2-7; 11 nucleotides align to TRBD2. Germline CDR1 ENHRY, CDR2 SYGVKD. There are 13 residues in the CDR3. V gave up 7 bases and J gave up 4 bases; unmatched junction bases: 3. The CDR3 region is CAIKGLAAYEQYF. DNA for the CDR3: TGTGCCATCAAGGGACTAGCGGCTTACGAGCAGTACTTC.

This chain links TRBV2 with TRBJ2-3; the D gene is possibly TRBD2 (6 bases). V was shortened by 8 bases and J by 1 base, with 13 bases between the two germline ends. CDR1 SNHLY and CDR2 FYNNEI come from the germline V gene. The CDR3 runs 14 residues. In nucleotides, the CDR3 is TGTGCCAGCCACTATGGCGGGGGCACAGATACGCAGTATTTT. It codes for CASHYGGGTDTQYF.

The chain employs TRBV29-1 and TRBJ1-1; D is ambiguous. Germline CDR1 is SQVTM and CDR2 is ANQGSEA. The CDR3 has 13 residues. V was cut by 6 bases and J by 0 bases, with 11 bases left in between. In DNA, the CDR3 is TGCAGCGTAAAACAGCCTTTGAACACTGAAGCTTTCTTT. Translated: CSVKQPLNTEAFF.

The gene calls are TRBV14 and TRBJ2-7; D is uncertain. Deletions cut 1 base from V and 3 bases from J, with 7 bases between. The CDR3 runs to 13 residues. The germline V gene has CDR1 SGHDN and CDR2 FVKESK. CDR3 region: CASSQVNFYEQYF. The CDR3 DNA is TGTGCCAGCAGCCAAGTAAACTTCTACGAGCAGTACTTC.

The chain carries TRBV6-1 and TRBJ2-7; D not resolved. Trimming took off 1 base at V and 7 bases at J, with 5 bases between the two ends. CDR1 MNHNS and CDR2 SASEGT come from the germline V gene. This CDR3 is 11 amino acids long. The CDR3 is CASSEVGEQYF. The CDR3 region has the DNA TGTGCCAGCAGTGAAGTCGGTGAGCAGTACTTC.

V usage is TRBV18 and J usage is TRBJ2-5, with 9 positions matching TRBD1. The CDR3 sequence is 15 residues long. The V segment lost 4 bases and the J segment 4 bases; nucleotides outside the gene matches: 7. Germline CDR1 and CDR2: KGHSH and LQKENI. The CDR3 spells CASSRQDRGRETQYF. Written as DNA, the CDR3 is TGTGCCAGCTCACGACAGGACAGGGGTCGAGAGACCCAGTACTTC.

The chain is built from TRBV5-1 and TRBJ2-5; D is uncertain. This CDR3 is 15 amino acids long. V dropped 2 bases and J dropped 4 bases, with 15 bases sitting between them. Germline V CDR1 and CDR2: SGHRS, YFSETQ. The CDR3: CASSFQSESRETQYF. Here the CDR3 DNA reads TGCGCCAGCAGCTTCCAGTCCGAATCCAGAGAGACCCAGTACTTC.

This chain links TRBV28 with TRBJ2-5; TRBD1 aligns across 7 bases. Trimming cost V 4 bases and J 3 bases; bases outside gene matches: 11. In germline, CDR1 is MDHEN, CDR2 SYDVKM. The CDR3 spans 16 residues. The CDR3 sequence: CASSSPAGTVKETQYF. As DNA, the CDR3 is TGTGCCAGCAGTTCCCCCGCCGGGACAGTCAAAGAGACCCAGTACTTC.

The rearrangement joins TRBV5-1 to TRBJ2-6; 7 bases map to TRBD1. The CDR3 has 18 amino acids. J lost 4 bases, V lost 2 bases, and 12 bases had no gene match. Germline V gene sequence: CDR1 SGHRS, CDR2 YFSETQ. Written as DNA, the CDR3 is TGCGCCAGCAGCTTTTTGAGACAGGGTCTAACCGGGGCCAACGTCCTGACTTTC. Its protein is CASSFLRQGLTGANVLTF. Combining the CDR3 with reference TRBV5-1 and TRBJ2-6 gives the whole variable domain KAGVTQTPRYLIKTRGQQVTLSCSPISGHRSVSWYQQTPGQGLQFLFEYFSETQRNKGNFPGRFSGRQFSNSRSEMNVSTLELGDSALYLCASSFLRQGLTGANVLTFGAGSRLTVL.

V usage is TRBV5-4 and J usage is TRBJ1-2; 8 bases line up with TRBD1. The CDR3 has 14 amino acids. The J segment lost 2 bases and the V segment lost 7 bases, leaving 7 bases of the junction unmatched. The germline CDR1 and CDR2 sequences are SGHNT and YYREEE (reference sequence). The CDR3 nucleotides read TGTGCCAGCCGGCTGGACAGGGAGAACTATGGCTACACCTTC. Amino acids: CASRLDRENYGYTF.

The V gene is TRBV7-6, the J gene TRBJ2-5; 7 bases align to TRBD1. This CDR3 region has 15 residues. The ends lost 5 bases at V and 2 bases at J; junction bases unmatched: 8. Germline V gene lookup returns CDR1 SGHVS and CDR2 FNYEAQ. CDR3 nucleotides: TGTGCCAGCAGCCAACTGCCGGGACAGCAAGAGACCCAGTACTTC. The encoded protein is CASSQLPGQQETQYF. The full variable domain, with the rest looked up from reference TRBV7-6 and TRBJ2-5, is GAGVSQSPRYKVTKRGQDVALRCDPISGHVSLYWYRQALGQGPEFLTYFNYEAQQDKSGLPNDRFSAERPEGSISTLTIQRTEQRDSAMYRCASSQLPGQQETQYFGPGTRLLVL.

CDR3 in amino acids: CASSLIYTEAFF. The CDR3 nucleotides are TGTGCCAGCAGTCTAATCTACACTGAAGCTTTCTTT. The V and J genes are TRBV2 and TRBJ1-1; no definite D call. V was cut by 5 bases and J by 3 bases, with 7 bases left in between. Germline V CDR1 and CDR2: SNHLY, FYNNEI. The CDR3 is made up of 12 amino acids.

The chain links TRBV7-8 to TRBJ2-1; 10 bases match TRBD2. V was clipped by 0 bases and J by 8 bases; unmatched bases: 7. Germline V gene lookup returns CDR1 SGHVS and CDR2 FQNEAQ. CDR3 length: 16 residues. The chain's CDR3 is CASSLAVAGGGDEQFF. The CDR3 DNA follows: TGTGCCAGCAGCTTAGCGGTAGCGGGAGGTGGAGATGAGCAGTTCTTC.

This clone was seen only once. In DNA form, the CDR3 reads TGTGCCAGCACCCCCCGGGGCGGGACAGGGGGCTCCGAGCAGTACTTC. Translating it yields CASTPRGGTGGSEQYF. This chain links TRBV5-4 with TRBJ2-7; TRBD1 matches at 12 bases. The V and J ends lost 6 bases and 6 bases, in that order; junction bases with no gene match: 13. The CDR3 extends over 16 amino acids. CDR1 and CDR2 from the germline V gene are SGHNT and YYREEE (reference sequence).

V and J are TRBV28 and TRBJ2-7; 8 bases are a match to TRBD1. The V and J ends lost 2 bases and 6 bases, in that order; junction bases with no gene match: 0. This CDR3 spans 12 amino acids. Germline CDR1 is MDHEN and CDR2 is SYDVKM. This chain's CDR3 is CASSLTGGEQYF. As DNA, the CDR3 is TGTGCCAGCAGTTTAACAGGGGGCGAGCAGTACTTC.

The rearrangement joins TRBV6-1 to TRBJ2-7; TRBD2 agrees at 8 bases. The trim removed 7 bases at V and 3 bases at J, leaving 8 bases unmatched. The germline CDR1 and CDR2 sequences are MNHNS and SASEGT. CDR3 length equals 14 residues. CDR3 residues: CASTWDGGDYEQYF. CDR3 DNA: TGTGCCAGCACTTGGGACGGGGGGGACTACGAGCAGTACTTC.

This rearrangement joins TRBV28 to TRBJ2-1, with D perhaps TRBD1 (5 bases). The CDR3 is 15 residues long. CDR1 MDHEN and CDR2 SYDVKM come from the germline V gene. V lost 2 bases, J lost 5 bases, and 13 bases lay in between. The CDR3 sequence: CASSLTDQGHNEQFF. The CDR3 DNA follows: TGTGCCAGCAGTTTAACGGATCAGGGCCACAATGAGCAGTTCTTC.

V is TRBV28 and J is TRBJ2-5; 7 bases are shared with TRBD2. Per the germline V gene, CDR1 is MDHEN and CDR2 is SYDVKM. Unmatched junction bases numbered 15, after V lost 6 bases and J lost 2 bases. The CDR3 runs 17 residues. The CDR3 nucleotides read TGTGCCAGCAGCGTTCGGGGCGGGAGTTTAGTACAAGAGACCCAGTACTTC. Its protein product is CASSVRGGSLVQETQYF.

As regards this clone: The junction departs from the called germline gene at one end, perhaps through a read error. The chain links TRBV2 to TRBJ2-7, with TRBD1 matching over 8 bases. From germline, CDR1 is SNHLY and CDR2 FYNNEI. This CDR3 spans 11 amino acids. Written as DNA, the CDR3 is TGTGCCAGCAGTCCCGGACAGGGAACGCGCTTC. This codes for CASSPGQGTRF.

The chain carries TRBV4-2 and TRBJ2-7, with 10 positions matching TRBD2. Trimming cost V 3 bases and J 2 bases; bases outside gene matches: 10. Germline CDR1 LGHNA, CDR2 YNFKEQ. The CDR3 sequence is 17 residues long. CDR3 sequence: CASSHGLAEGAPYEQYF. DNA for the CDR3: TGTGCCAGCAGCCACGGACTAGCGGAGGGAGCACCCTACGAGCAGTACTTC.

V usage is TRBV21-1 and J usage is TRBJ2-7; the D call in the table, TRBD1, was not verified against the DNA. TRBV21-1 is recorded as a pseudogene. The CDR3 contains 16 residues. The CDR3 here is CASFPPKGQESYEQYF. The CDR3 bases are TGTGCCAGCTTTCCCCCAAAGGGACAGGAATCCTACGAGCAGTACTTC.

V usage is TRBV27 and J usage is TRBJ2-3; the match to TRBD2 covers 16 bases. CDR3 size: 19 residues. The V gene end was trimmed by 3 bases and the J gene end by 5 bases; junction bases not matched to a gene: 11. Germline V gives CDR1 MNHEY, CDR2 SMNVEV (reference sequence). This chain's CDR3 is CASSFAGLAGGIYIDTQYF. The CDR3 DNA reads as TGTGCCAGCAGTTTTGCGGGACTAGCGGGAGGGATTTATATAGATACGCAGTATTTT.

The chain is built from TRBV2 and TRBJ1-1; weak D call: TRBD1 (6 bases). This CDR3 contains 17 residues. The germline V and J ends were trimmed by 6 bases and 0 bases, with 20 bases remaining between them. Germline CDR1 reads SNHLY; CDR2 reads FYNNEI. The CDR3 nucleotides are TGTGCCAGCAGCTCACCAGGGGTGGTTCCCATGAACACTGAAGCTTTCTTT. Protein: CASSSPGVVPMNTEAFF.

Here the CDR3 DNA reads TGCGCCAGCAGTGAGGGCAGGGGTGACGACGAGCAGTACTTC. It codes for CASSEGRGDDEQYF. The chain recombines TRBV10-1 with TRBJ2-7; maybe TRBD1 (6 bases). V was cut by 2 bases and J by 5 bases, with 13 bases left in between. This CDR3 spans 14 amino acids. Germline lookup yields CDR1 WNHNN and CDR2 SYGVQD (reference sequence).

The V call is TRBV11-2, the J call TRBJ2-7; weak D call: TRBD2 (6 bases). The V and J ends lost 5 bases and 7 bases respectively, with 21 bases between them. CDR1 and CDR2 (germline): SGHAT, FQNNGV. The length of the CDR3 is 15 residues. DNA for the CDR3: TGTGCCAGCAGCACCCCGGGGACTGAGCTAGGAGAGCAGTACTTC. Translation gives CASSTPGTELGEQYF.

This clone was found once. V usage is TRBV29-1 and J usage is TRBJ2-3, with 8 bases identical to TRBD2. Germline loops: CDR1 SQVTM, CDR2 ANQGSEA. The CDR3 loop spans 14 amino acids. The V and J ends lost 1 base and 4 bases, in that order; junction bases with no gene match: 4. CDR3 sequence: CSVEGSGTPDTQYF. The DNA for the CDR3 is TGCAGCGTTGAAGGTAGCGGGACCCCAGATACGCAGTATTTT.